This T cell receptor (beta chain) was recovered during a study of chemoradiotherapy in HPV16-positive cancers. Background on the study: Candidate HPV-specific clones and shared TCR motifs came from a couple of HPV16-positive patients. Overall study findings and caveats: Better recurrence-free survival went with HPV-responsive T-cell expansion in HPV16-positive patients. Functional assays defining HPV-specific T cells used only a couple of HPV16-positive patients.

This clone showed up just once. Its antigen is still unknown. Repeated repertoire sampling spanned the course of chemoradiotherapy. Only in-frame clones appear in the TCRdb table, and some are missing; sequencing was by immunoSEQ multiplex PCR. The sample consists of nearly 5,000 clones, about 96% of them appearing once. CDR3 size: 14 residues. Germline CDR1 reads MNHEY; CDR2 reads SVGAGI. V was pared by 2 bases and J by 4 bases, with 11 bases between. The input for sequencing was tumor tissue, taken from a patient who underwent chemoradiotherapy. This sequence was found in a human donor with HPV-associated anogenital cancer. This chain links TRBV6-5 with TRBJ1-1, with D uncertain. This CDR3 reads CASSYGGAGTEAFF. CDR3 sequence (DNA): TGTGCCAGCAGTTACGGTGGTGCGGGCACTGAAGCTTTCTTT.